These 19 T cell receptor beta chains share one sample of origin, sequenced in a study of blood T cell repertoires in COVID-19. Data came from immunoSEQ multiplex PCR; TCRdb stores just in-frame clones and leaves some out. The table has hundreds of thousands of clones, about 90% seen once. Sequencing input: peripheral blood. Every receptor here comes from a woman between 25 and 40 years old with COVID-19, enrolled during active disease.

V gene TRBV11-2 combines with J gene TRBJ2-5, with TRBD2 identical over 7 bases. Germline V lookup: CDR1 SGHAT, CDR2 FQNNGV. This CDR3 is built from 16 residues. V dropped 0 bases and J dropped 2; count of bases not matched to a gene: 6. This CDR3 reads CASSLDRASGQETQYF. The CDR3 region has the DNA TGTGCCAGCAGCTTAGATCGGGCTAGCGGACAAGAGACCCAGTACTTC.

The chain couples TRBV5-6 to TRBJ2-2, with 9 positions matching TRBD1. The CDR3 sequence is 18 residues long. CDR1 and CDR2 (germline): SGHDT, YYEEEE. J was trimmed by 1 base and V by 4 bases; bases with no gene match: 11. This CDR3 is CASSPSYGTGLNTGELFF. The CDR3 DNA is TGTGCCAGCAGCCCCTCATACGGGACAGGGCTGAACACCGGGGAGCTGTTTTTT.

This chain connects TRBV3-1 (or the pseudogene TRBV3-2) to TRBJ1-2; no clear D. Germline CDR1 and CDR2: LGHDT and YNNKEL (reference sequence). With 0 bases removed from V and 8 bases from J, the gap between germline ends came to 13 bases. This CDR3 is built from 14 residues. The CDR3 protein is CASSQDDTARGYTF. The DNA for the CDR3 is TGTGCCAGCAGCCAAGACGATACCGCGCGGGGCTACACCTTC.

V gene TRBV5-5 combines with J gene TRBJ1-4, with 10 bases lining up with TRBD1. Germline V CDR1 and CDR2: SGHKS, YYEKEE (reference sequence). The CDR3 totals 13 residues. V was pared by 4 bases and J by 10 bases, with 4 bases of the junction left unmatched. This CDR3 is CASSTGDRGKLFF. The CDR3 nucleotides read TGTGCCAGCAGCACCGGGGACAGGGGAAAACTGTTTTTT.

V and J are TRBV6-2 or TRBV6-3 and TRBJ1-5; TRBD1 might be the D (6 bases). The CDR3 is 16 amino acids. Germline CDR1 is MNHEY and CDR2 is SVGEGT. V shed 4 bases and J shed 0 bases, with 13 bases lying between them. In nucleotides, the CDR3 is TGTGCCAGCAGTTCGGGACACAGTTATAGCAATCAGCCCCAGCATTTT. Translating gives CASSSGHSYSNQPQHF.

The rearrangement links TRBV24-1 to TRBJ1-4, with a tentative D call TRBD1 (5 bases). Deletions cut 4 bases from V and 0 bases from J, with 17 bases between. This CDR3 is built from 18 residues. Germline CDR1 and CDR2: KGHDR and SFDVKD. The CDR3 DNA reads TGTGCCACCAGTGAAGCGTCTTGGGGCAGCTCAACTAATGAAAAACTGTTTTTT. This gives the protein CATSEASWGSSTNEKLFF.

The genes are TRBV18 and TRBJ2-5; 8 nucleotides agree with TRBD2. Germline CDR1 reads KGHSH; CDR2 reads LQKENI. V was pared by 6 bases and J by 1 base, with 7 bases of the junction left unmatched. This CDR3 region has 15 residues. The CDR3 DNA is TGTGCCAGCTCCCCGGTGCGGGGGGTCCAAGAGACCCAGTACTTC. This translates into CASSPVRGVQETQYF.

The V gene is TRBV25-1, the J gene TRBJ2-7; TRBD1 might be the D (5 bases). The CDR3 is made up of 12 amino acids. CDR1 and CDR2 from the germline V gene are MGHDK and SYGVNS. V was cut by 3 bases and J by 4 bases, with 7 bases left in between. The CDR3 coding sequence is TGTGCCAGCAGTGACCCAGGGTACGAGCAGTACTTC. Its protein product is CASSDPGYEQYF.

The chain's CDR3 is CASSLSGQPQETQYF. The CDR3 nucleotides are TGTGCCAGCAGCTTATCAGGACAGCCCCAAGAGACCCAGTACTTC. This chain joins TRBV11-2 and TRBJ2-5; weak D call: TRBD1 (6 bases). The CDR3 runs to 15 residues. Per the germline V gene, CDR1 is SGHAT and CDR2 is FQNNGV. V was clipped by 2 bases and J by 1 base, with 11 bases between them.

The chain recombines TRBV7-2 with TRBJ2-2; TRBD2 is a possible D gene (5 bases). The CDR3 contains 15 residues. Germline-derived CDR1 and CDR2 are SGHTA and FQGNSA. The V end was cut by 5 bases, the J end by 4 bases, with 14 bases between. The CDR3 loop is CASSPKRAPTGELFF. DNA for the CDR3: TGTGCCAGCAGCCCCAAGAGGGCGCCCACCGGGGAGCTGTTTTTT.

The chain employs TRBV6-4 and TRBJ2-7; TRBD2 agrees at 11 bases. With 6 bases clipped from V and 1 base from J, the junction kept 5 bases outside the gene matches. The CDR3 extends over 15 amino acids. CDR1 MRHNA and CDR2 SNTAGT come from the germline V gene. DNA for the CDR3: TGTGCCAGCAGCTTACTAGCGGGGGAGTCCTACGAGCAGTACTTC. This translates into CASSLLAGESYEQYF.

This chain connects TRBV7-2 to TRBJ1-1, with TRBD1 identical over 7 bases. CDR3 length: 14 residues. The V segment lost 2 bases and the J segment 1 base; nucleotides outside the gene matches: 1. Germline loops: CDR1 SGHTA, CDR2 FQGNSA. The CDR3 spells CASSLRGPNTEAFF. CDR3 coding DNA: TGTGCCAGCAGCTTAAGGGGGCCGAACACTGAAGCTTTCTTT.

The rearrangement links TRBV4-3 to TRBJ1-4; no clear D gene. V gave up 0 bases and J gave up 0 bases, with 20 bases separating them. Germline CDR1 is LGHNA and CDR2 is YSLEER. The CDR3 loop spans 20 amino acids. The DNA for the CDR3 is TGCGCCAGCAGCCAAGAACCCCTCGGTGCCCACGATGCAACTAATGAAAAACTGTTTTTT. Its protein is CASSQEPLGAHDATNEKLFF.

A single count supports this clone. This chain connects TRBV14 to TRBJ1-6; D remains unclear. This CDR3 has 16 amino acids. With 3 bases removed from V and 7 bases from J, the gap between germline ends came to 16 bases. Looked up from germline, CDR1 is SGHDN and CDR2 is FVKESK. CDR3 loop: CASSQGRYYLNSPLHF. The CDR3 coding sequence is TGTGCCAGCAGCCAGGGGAGATACTATCTAAATTCACCCCTCCACTTT.

The chain combines TRBV28 with TRBJ1-3, with 8 bases lining up with TRBD1. The CDR3 extends over 14 amino acids. The V segment lost 3 bases and the J segment 3 bases; nucleotides outside the gene matches: 1. CDR1 is MDHEN and CDR2 is SYDVKM in the germline V gene. DNA of the CDR3: TGTGCCAGCAGTTTCGACAGGGGTGGAAACACCATATATTTT. Its translation: CASSFDRGGNTIYF. The variable domain in full, with the rest retrieved from reference TRBV28 and TRBJ1-3, is DVKVTQSSRYLVKRTGEKVFLECVQDMDHENMFWYRQDPGLGLRLIYFSYDVKMKEKGDIPEGYSVSREKKERFSLILESASTNQTSMYLCASSFDRGGNTIYFGEGSWLTVV.

This clone was recorded only once. Other DNA sequences from this sample encode an identical CDR3 as well. The chain is built from TRBV27 and TRBJ2-7; D perhaps matches TRBD1 (6 bases). Germline V gene sequence: CDR1 MNHEY, CDR2 SMNVEV (reference sequence). Between the trimmed V and J ends, which lost 2 bases and 3 bases, there was a span of 11 bases. This CDR3 contains 14 residues. CDR3 amino acids: CASSLGQGSYEQYF. The CDR3 bases are TGTGCCAGCAGTTTAGGCCAGGGGAGCTACGAGCAGTACTTC.

The chain uses TRBV5-4 and TRBJ2-3; D ambiguous. Trimming removed 4 bases from V and 6 bases from J, with 12 bases in between. CDR3 size: 13 residues. The V gene's germline CDR1 is SGHNT and CDR2 YYREEE (reference sequence). This CDR3 is CASSLLSGDTQYF. Here the CDR3 DNA reads TGTGCCAGCAGCCTCCTGTCCGGGGATACGCAGTATTTT.

This clone was recorded only once. The chain combines TRBV10-3 with TRBJ1-1; 7 positions agree with TRBD1. V was pared by 6 bases and J by 6 bases, with 7 bases of the junction left unmatched. The CDR3 covers 13 residues. CDR1 and CDR2 from the germline V gene are ENHRY and SYGVKD. The CDR3 DNA is TGTGCCATCAGAAACAGGGGTGAGGCTGAAGCTTTCTTT. It codes for CAIRNRGEAEAFF.

This chain uses TRBV2 with TRBJ1-2; no clear D gene. Germline V gives CDR1 SNHLY, CDR2 FYNNEI. This CDR3 has 15 amino acids. V lost 6 bases and J lost 3, with 17 bases in between. The CDR3: CASREADGGHYGYTF. CDR3 in DNA: TGTGCCAGCAGGGAGGCGGACGGCGGGCACTATGGCTACACCTTC.